Described below is a single TCR beta chain sequence and its context. Its specificity is unknown. The data originate from a study of blood T cells in healthy people across ages. Findings of the study overall: Donor CMV status, an unknown factor, possibly confounded changes in expanded clonotypes.

A J-beta primer mix and a sample-barcoded 5' primer were used in a second PCR of about 6 to 12 cycles. The authors tagged each cDNA molecule using a template-switch adaptor with 12 random nucleotides. TCRdb itself ran the 5' RACE reads through MiXCR, one entry per CDR3 protein. Of more than 450,000 distinct CDR3 sequences listed, roughly a quarter are singletons. The study drew donors from healthy Caucasian individuals in Russia aged roughly 6 to 90. In addition, the sample was reused for a study of T cells of mothers and their children.

This clonotype was obtained from a boy under 10 years old in good health. Sequencing was performed on blood.

The CDR3 DNA reads TGTGCCAGCAGCTTAGCCCCGGGGCGGGGTGAAAAACTGTTTTTT. It yields the protein CASSLAPGRGEKLFF. This sequence joins TRBV11-2 and TRBJ1-4; perhaps TRBD1 as D (5 bases). This CDR3 is 15 amino acids long. Per the germline V gene, CDR1 is SGHAT and CDR2 is FQNNGV. Trimming pared 1 base from V and 7 bases from J, leaving 13 bases between.